Listed below are T cell receptor beta chains from one sample, sequenced in a study of identical twins. TCRdb reprocessed the 5' RACE reads with MiXCR, giving one entry per CDR3 protein. Of 260,000 or so distinct CDR3 sequences listed, approximately 8% are singletons. The sample was also linked to a second study, of yellow fever vaccine responses in identical twins.

Specimen: CD8+ T cells sorted from blood. These receptors all come from a woman under 30 in good health. Both conserved end residues are part of each CDR3. A D gene is named only where the DNA matches it firmly. Size values are once, few and many counts, or a class for expanded clones, and some rows have none.

v_call: TRBV27
j_call: TRBJ1-4
clone_size: -
d_call: TRBD1
cdr3_aa: CASSLRGRGEKLFF
cdr3_nt: TGTGCCAGCAGTTTAAGGGGGCGAGGGGAAAAACTGTTTTTT

v_call: TRBV20-1
j_call: TRBJ2-4
clone_size: few
d_call: TRBD1
cdr3_aa: CSAWDRGNIQYF
cdr3_nt: TGCAGTGCTTGGGACAGGGGAAACATTCAGTACTTC

v_call: TRBV3-1
j_call: TRBJ2-2
clone_size: few
d_call: TRBD2
cdr3_aa: CASSPSGGSPGELFF
cdr3_nt: TGTGCCAGCAGCCCCTCCGGCGGGAGCCCCGGGGAGCTGTTTTTT

v_call: TRBV4-1
j_call: TRBJ2-1
clone_size: -
d_call: TRBD2
cdr3_aa: CASSVTSGRQGGEQFF
cdr3_nt: TGCGCCAGCAGTGTAACTAGCGGGAGGCAGGGGGGTGAGCAGTTCTTC

v_call: TRBV2
j_call: TRBJ2-3
clone_size: -
d_call: TRBD2
cdr3_aa: CASPLLSGERTDTQYF
cdr3_nt: TGTGCCAGCCCCCTCCTGAGCGGGGAGCGCACAGATACGCAGTATTTT

v_call: TRBV5-6
j_call: TRBJ2-3
clone_size: many
d_call: -
cdr3_aa: CASSFPELHAVDTQYF
cdr3_nt: TGTGCCAGCAGCTTCCCGGAGCTCCACGCAGTAGATACGCAGTATTTT

v_call: TRBV4-1
j_call: TRBJ2-1
clone_size: -
d_call: -
cdr3_aa: CASSQVNGGDEQFF
cdr3_nt: TGCGCCAGCAGCCAAGTTAACGGGGGCGATGAGCAGTTCTTC

v_call: TRBV27
j_call: TRBJ2-1
clone_size: many
d_call: -
cdr3_aa: CASSLYNEQFF
cdr3_nt: TGTGCCAGCAGTTTATACAATGAGCAGTTCTTC

v_call: TRBV12-3/TRBV12-4
j_call: TRBJ2-1
clone_size: many
d_call: TRBD1
cdr3_aa: CASSANQPGQGANEQFF
cdr3_nt: TGTGCCAGCAGTGCAAACCAACCGGGACAGGGGGCCAATGAGCAGTTCTTC

v_call: TRBV29-1
j_call: TRBJ1-1
clone_size: few
d_call: -
cdr3_aa: CSVEDPGTEAFF
cdr3_nt: TGCAGCGTTGAAGATCCCGGGACTGAAGCTTTCTTT

v_call: TRBV11-2
j_call: TRBJ2-3
clone_size: few
d_call: TRBD1
cdr3_aa: CASSSVDRGTDTQYF
cdr3_nt: TGTGCCAGCAGCTCCGTCGACAGGGGGACAGATACGCAGTATTTT

v_call: TRBV4-1
j_call: TRBJ1-4
clone_size: many
d_call: TRBD1
cdr3_aa: CASSLRTGREEKLFF
cdr3_nt: TGCGCCAGCAGCCTTCGGACAGGGAGGGAAGAAAAACTGTTTTTT

v_call: TRBV5-4
j_call: TRBJ1-2
clone_size: -
d_call: TRBD1
cdr3_aa: CASSLDRGDYTF
cdr3_nt: TGTGCCAGCAGCTTGGACAGGGGAGACTACACCTTC

v_call: TRBV28
j_call: TRBJ2-5
clone_size: many
d_call: -
cdr3_aa: CASSFSSIKETQYF
cdr3_nt: TGTGCCAGCAGTTTTTCGTCGATAAAAGAGACCCAGTACTTC

v_call: TRBV27
j_call: TRBJ1-2
clone_size: few
d_call: TRBD1
cdr3_aa: CASSLSAGGDYGYTF
cdr3_nt: TGTGCCAGCAGTTTATCGGCAGGGGGCGACTATGGCTACACCTTC

v_call: TRBV7-9
j_call: TRBJ2-5
clone_size: few
d_call: -
cdr3_aa: CASSRLRGPETQYF
cdr3_nt: TGTGCCAGCAGTCGACTCAGGGGACCAGAGACCCAGTACTTC

v_call: TRBV6-5
j_call: TRBJ2-5
clone_size: many
d_call: -
cdr3_aa: CASSYRVLETQYF
cdr3_nt: TGTGCCAGCAGTTACAGGGTTTTGGAGACCCAGTACTTC

v_call: TRBV6-5
j_call: TRBJ2-5
clone_size: -
d_call: TRBD2
cdr3_aa: CASSDLERGGGETQYF
cdr3_nt: TGTGCCAGCAGTGATCTCGAGCGGGGGGGCGGTGAGACCCAGTACTTC

v_call: TRBV12-3/TRBV12-4
j_call: TRBJ1-1
clone_size: many
d_call: -
cdr3_aa: CASSFTYPEAFF
cdr3_nt: TGTGCCAGCAGTTTTACTTACCCTGAAGCTTTCTTT

v_call: TRBV4-1
j_call: TRBJ1-1
clone_size: many
d_call: TRBD1
cdr3_aa: CASSHRTGGRWTEAFF
cdr3_nt: TGCGCCAGCAGCCACCGGACAGGGGGAAGGTGGACTGAAGCTTTCTTT

v_call: TRBV7-3
j_call: TRBJ2-6
clone_size: many
d_call: -
cdr3_aa: CASSYPDNSGANVLTF
cdr3_nt: TGTGCCAGCAGCTATCCCGACAACTCTGGGGCCAACGTCCTGACTTTC

v_call: TRBV12-3/TRBV12-4
j_call: TRBJ1-2
clone_size: many
d_call: TRBD1
cdr3_aa: CASSLGQRNGYTF
cdr3_nt: TGTGCCAGCAGTTTGGGACAGCGGAATGGCTACACCTTC

v_call: TRBV24-1
j_call: TRBJ2-2
clone_size: -
d_call: -
cdr3_aa: CATSDFKGLNTGELFF
cdr3_nt: TGTGCCACCAGTGATTTTAAGGGCCTGAACACCGGGGAGCTGTTTTTT

v_call: TRBV18
j_call: TRBJ2-1
clone_size: many
d_call: TRBD2
cdr3_aa: CASSPKGLASYNEQFF
cdr3_nt: TGTGCCAGCTCGCCTAAAGGACTAGCCTCTTACAATGAGCAGTTCTTC

v_call: TRBV7-9
j_call: TRBJ1-2
clone_size: few
d_call: -
cdr3_aa: CASSSTAEYGYTF
cdr3_nt: TGTGCCAGCAGCTCGACAGCGGAATATGGCTACACCTTC

v_call: TRBV2
j_call: TRBJ2-7
clone_size: -
d_call: -
cdr3_aa: CASSEGANYEQYF
cdr3_nt: TGTGCCAGCAGTGAAGGGGCCAACTACGAGCAGTACTTC

v_call: TRBV24-1
j_call: TRBJ2-3
clone_size: -
d_call: TRBD2
cdr3_aa: CATSTSGSIDTQYF
cdr3_nt: TGTGCCACCTCTACTAGCGGGAGTATTGATACGCAGTATTTT

v_call: TRBV3-1
j_call: TRBJ2-1
clone_size: many
d_call: TRBD2
cdr3_aa: CASSQWTSGGPNEQFF
cdr3_nt: TGTGCCAGCAGCCAGTGGACTAGCGGGGGGCCCAATGAGCAGTTCTTC

v_call: TRBV24-1
j_call: TRBJ1-1
clone_size: many
d_call: -
cdr3_aa: CATREGSEAFF
cdr3_nt: TGTGCCACCAGGGAGGGGAGTGAAGCTTTCTTT

v_call: TRBV7-8
j_call: TRBJ2-3
clone_size: -
d_call: -
cdr3_aa: CASSFRDIGNTDTQYF
cdr3_nt: TGTGCCAGCAGCTTTCGGGACATCGGAAACACAGATACGCAGTATTTT

v_call: TRBV6-5
j_call: TRBJ2-1
clone_size: many
d_call: TRBD2
cdr3_aa: CASSYQLAERSRGEQFF
cdr3_nt: TGTGCCAGCAGTTACCAACTAGCGGAACGCTCACGGGGTGAGCAGTTCTTC

v_call: TRBV3-1
j_call: TRBJ2-3
clone_size: many
d_call: -
cdr3_aa: CASSRIGDTQYF
cdr3_nt: TGTGCCAGCAGCCGAATAGGGGATACGCAGTATTTT

v_call: TRBV11-1
j_call: TRBJ2-3
clone_size: few
d_call: TRBD1
cdr3_aa: CASSPSDRGLADTQYF
cdr3_nt: TGTGCCAGCAGCCCGTCGGACAGGGGTTTAGCAGATACGCAGTATTTT

v_call: TRBV7-2
j_call: TRBJ2-7
clone_size: -
d_call: -
cdr3_aa: CASTKEFVGYEQYF
cdr3_nt: TGTGCCAGCACAAAAGAGTTTGTGGGCTACGAGCAGTACTTC

v_call: TRBV4-2
j_call: TRBJ2-2
clone_size: many
d_call: TRBD1
cdr3_aa: CASSQDGQAEVGELFF
cdr3_nt: TGTGCCAGCAGCCAAGACGGACAGGCGGAGGTCGGGGAGCTGTTTTTT

v_call: TRBV12-3/TRBV12-4
j_call: TRBJ2-1
clone_size: many
d_call: -
cdr3_aa: CASSFQGNEQFF
cdr3_nt: TGTGCCAGCAGTTTCCAGGGGAATGAGCAGTTCTTC

v_call: TRBV7-7
j_call: TRBJ2-1
clone_size: many
d_call: TRBD2
cdr3_aa: CASSPGLAGDVDNEQFF
cdr3_nt: TGTGCCAGCAGCCCTGGACTAGCGGGAGATGTGGACAATGAGCAGTTCTTC